Below are 13 T cell receptor beta chains sequenced from a single sample in a study of Ad26.COV2.S vaccination and SARS-CoV-2 variants (dated by TCRdb to about 2021). The treatment or condition tag for this specimen amounts to: 19 received Ad26.COV2.S at low or high dose, single or two shots; 5 received placebo; per-sample allocation not given. For vaccine and placebo recipients, repertoires were sequenced using samples collected on day 63 after the first injection. The protocol used for the library was the immunoSEQ multiplex PCR assay. The immuneACCESS repertoire file appears here via TCRdb, limited to in-frame rearrangements. These files lack a portion of the clones; in checked studies, under half of the deficit traces to unresolved V genes, and the cause of the others is not known. The sample contains over 400,000 clones, roughly 87% of them found a single time. The top ten constitute about 4.4% of the sample.

The specimen was peripheral blood, collected in a trial of Ad26.COV2.S vaccine versus placebo. The receptors originated from a person between 18 and 59 years old who received the Ad26.COV2.S COVID-19 vaccine or a placebo.

J is TRBJ2-3 and V is TRBV11-3, with D hard to call. The CDR3 contains 15 residues. Germline V lookup: CDR1 SGHNT, CDR2 YENEEA. Trimming took off 0 bases at V and 0 bases at J, with 7 bases between the two ends. This CDR3 is CASSLDRTSTDTQYF. CDR3 DNA sequence: TGTGCCAGCAGCTTAGACAGAACTAGCACAGATACGCAGTATTTT.

In the case of this clone: The same CDR3 can be traced to other DNA sequences in this sample. This sequence joins TRBV19 and TRBJ2-1; D perhaps matches TRBD2 (6 bases). The V gene lost 5 bases and the J gene lost 0 bases, with 8 bases spanning the gap. Germline V gene lookup returns CDR1 LNHDA and CDR2 SQIVND (reference sequence). The CDR3 is made up of 14 amino acids. The CDR3: CASSATSSYNEQFF. The CDR3 region has the DNA TGTGCCAGTAGTGCGACTAGCTCCTACAATGAGCAGTTCTTC.

V usage is TRBV11-2 and J usage is TRBJ2-5; tentatively, D is TRBD2 (6 bases). Trimming took off 3 bases at V and 2 bases at J, with 19 bases between the two ends. This CDR3 is 17 amino acids long. CDR1 is SGHAT, CDR2 FQNNGV, per germline. As DNA, the CDR3 is TGTGCCAGCAGCTTTTGGGGGTCTAGCGTAATTCAAGAGACCCAGTACTTC. Translation: CASSFWGSSVIQETQYF.

The chain couples TRBV12-3 or TRBV12-4 to TRBJ2-1; no reliable D call. Between the trimmed V and J ends, which lost 1 base and 9 bases, there was a span of 7 bases. CDR3 length: 12 amino acids. CDR3 DNA: TGTGCCAGCAGTTTAGTCTTCGCTGAGCAGTTCTTC. It encodes CASSLVFAEQFF.

The gene calls are TRBV7-2 and TRBJ2-3, with D possibly TRBD2 on 6 matching bases. Trimming left V 5 bases short and J 6 bases short, with 18 bases between. The CDR3 is made up of 15 amino acids. The germline V gene encodes CDR1 SGHTA and CDR2 FQGNSA. CDR3 loop: CASSIEGLLADTQYF. CDR3 in DNA: TGTGCCAGCAGCATCGAAGGACTACTCGCGGATACGCAGTATTTT.

This rearrangement joins TRBV7-6 to TRBJ1-5; D ambiguous. Germline CDR1 and CDR2: SGHVS and FNYEAQ. The CDR3 is made up of 16 amino acids. V was pared by 3 bases and J by 0 bases, with 12 bases between. CDR3 amino acids: CASSLQPSNSNQPQHF. The CDR3 DNA reads TGTGCCAGCAGCTTGCAGCCCTCTAATAGCAATCAGCCCCAGCATTTT.

This chain connects TRBV7-2 to TRBJ1-3; D ambiguous. V gave up 5 bases and J gave up 0 bases, with 8 bases separating them. This CDR3 region has 14 residues. CDR1 is SGHTA and CDR2 is FQGNSA in the germline V gene. The CDR3 bases are TGTGCCAGCAGCCTGGCTATCTCTGGAAACACCATATATTTT. Amino acid sequence: CASSLAISGNTIYF. Full variable domain (remainder filled in from reference TRBV7-2 and TRBJ1-3): GAGVSQSPSNKVTEKGKDVELRCDPISGHTALYWYRQSLGQGLEFLIYFQGNSAPDKSGLPSDRFSAERTGGSVSTLTIQRTQQEDSAVYLCASSLAISGNTIYFGEGSWLTVV.

This chain uses TRBV29-1 with TRBJ2-3; the D gene is possibly TRBD2 (7 bases). The CDR3 contains 12 residues. Germline V gene data show CDR1 as SQVTM and CDR2 as ANQGSEA. Trimming pared 4 bases from V and 4 bases from J, leaving 9 bases between. CDR3 residues: CSVVGGPDTQYF. DNA for the CDR3: TGCAGCGTTGTCGGGGGGCCAGATACGCAGTATTTT.

This rearrangement joins TRBV27 to TRBJ2-3, with 7 bases fitting TRBD1. CDR3 size: 17 residues. V shed 2 bases and J 3 bases; nucleotides not matched to a gene: 11. Per the germline V gene, CDR1 is MNHEY and CDR2 is SMNVEV (reference sequence). The CDR3 here is CASSLGLGRGSTDTQYF. The CDR3 coding sequence is TGTGCCAGCAGTTTAGGGTTAGGCAGGGGGTCGACAGATACGCAGTATTTT.

The gene calls are TRBV4-1 and TRBJ2-1, with D perhaps TRBD2 (6 bases). Trimming cost V 0 bases and J 2 bases, with 14 bases left between them. CDR3 size: 17 residues. CDR1 and CDR2 from the germline V gene are MGHRA and YSYEKL. This CDR3 is CASSQEGAGLPYNEQFF. For the CDR3, the DNA is TGCGCCAGCAGCCAAGAAGGGGCGGGGCTCCCCTACAATGAGCAGTTCTTC.

The V gene is TRBV29-1, the J gene TRBJ2-7; perhaps TRBD1 as D (5 bases). The CDR3 runs 17 residues. V lost 4 bases to trimming and J lost 1 base, with 23 bases between them. Germline CDR1 reads SQVTM; CDR2 reads ANQGSEA. Here the CDR3 DNA reads TGCAGCGTTGCATTAGTTCAGGGAACGCCAGTATCCTACGAGCAGTACTTC. Translating gives CSVALVQGTPVSYEQYF.

V and J are TRBV10-3 and TRBJ2-1, with 13 bases matching TRBD2. Looked up from germline, CDR1 is ENHRY and CDR2 is SYGVKD. J gave up 8 bases and V 6 bases, and 4 bases lay outside the gene matches. CDR3 length: 14 amino acids. Here the CDR3 reads CAIRAGLAGDEQFF. CDR3 nucleotide sequence: TGTGCCATCAGAGCAGGACTAGCGGGAGATGAGCAGTTCTTC.

V and J are TRBV10-3 and TRBJ1-1, with D possibly TRBD1 on 6 matching bases. There are 13 residues in the CDR3. Trimming shortened V by 3 bases and J by 4 bases, and 9 bases separated the two germline ends. Germline-derived CDR1 and CDR2 are ENHRY and SYGVKD. CDR3 nucleotides: TGTGCCATCAGTGATGGGGGGCCCACTGAAGCTTTCTTT. Protein: CAISDGGPTEAFF.